The 24 T cell receptor beta chains reported below all come from one sample, sequenced in a study of cytomegalovirus exposure and HLA in healthy donors. The study ran its PCR with 60 Vbeta and 13 Jbeta primers. Using immunoSEQ multiplex PCR, the repertoire was profiled, and TCRdb retains in-frame clones only, with some absent. The sample gives some 190,000 clones, around 78% of which show up once; roughly 15% is in the top ten. Source material: PBMCs. These receptors came from a woman between 25 and 40 years old in good health and CMV-seropositive.

V usage is TRBV7-9 and J usage is TRBJ1-2; TRBD1 might be the D (6 bases). The CDR3 contains 16 residues. Trimming removed 4 bases from V and 4 bases from J, with 19 bases in between. CDR1 and CDR2 from the germline V gene are SEHNR and FQNEAQ (reference sequence). The CDR3 region is CASSSSTIQGVYGYTF. CDR3 DNA: TGTGCCAGCAGCTCTTCGACGATACAGGGCGTCTATGGCTACACCTTC.

The chain uses TRBV5-1 and TRBJ1-1; 8 positions agree with TRBD1. The CDR3 sequence is 11 residues long. V dropped 7 bases and J dropped 4; count of bases not matched to a gene: 0. Germline assignment: CDR1 SGHRS and CDR2 YFSETQ. The CDR3, as DNA: TGCGCCAGCGGGACAGGCACTGAAGCTTTCTTT. Encoded protein: CASGTGTEAFF.

The chain couples TRBV18 to TRBJ2-1; 9 bases are shared with TRBD2. The CDR3 is made up of 14 amino acids. Germline V gene sequence: CDR1 KGHSH, CDR2 LQKENI. The V segment lost 3 bases and the J segment 6 bases; nucleotides outside the gene matches: 3. The CDR3 loop is CASSPSGRSNEQFF. CDR3 nucleotide sequence: TGTGCCAGCTCACCTAGCGGGAGATCCAATGAGCAGTTCTTC.

A few counts support this clone. The rearrangement uses TRBV27 and TRBJ2-7, with 9 bases fitting TRBD2. With V trimmed by 5 bases and J by 4 bases, 12 bases remained unmatched. CDR3 length: 16 residues. Germline-derived CDR1 and CDR2 are MNHEY and SMNVEV (reference sequence). The CDR3 here is CASSPLAGLGQYEQYF. As DNA, the CDR3 is TGTGCCAGCAGTCCCCTAGCGGGGCTGGGACAATACGAGCAGTACTTC.

A few counts support this clone. CDR3: CASSPRQAQQETQYF. Here the CDR3 DNA reads TGTGCCAGCAGCCCCAGACAGGCCCAACAAGAGACCCAGTACTTC. The V and J genes are TRBV7-9 and TRBJ2-5; maybe TRBD1 (6 bases). Deletions cut 5 bases from V and 2 bases from J, with 15 bases between. The germline gives CDR1 SEHNR, CDR2 FQNEAQ (reference sequence). The CDR3 loop spans 15 amino acids.

The rearrangement uses TRBV5-6 and TRBJ1-5, with D perhaps TRBD1 (6 bases). The CDR3 is 17 amino acids. The V end lost 4 bases, the J end lost 3 bases, and 20 bases lay between the germline ends. Germline V CDR1 and CDR2: SGHDT, YYEEEE. CDR3 region: CASSHFLQGSDNQPQHF. The CDR3 DNA sequence: TGTGCCAGCAGCCATTTTCTTCAGGGGTCTGACAATCAGCCCCAGCATTTT.

This chain uses TRBV4-2 with TRBJ2-7; unclear D gene. This CDR3 comprises 13 residues. The germline gives CDR1 LGHNA, CDR2 YNFKEQ. Trimming left V 0 bases short and J 9 bases short, with 12 bases between. CDR3 amino acids: CASSQEPLRGQYF. CDR3 coding DNA: TGTGCCAGCAGCCAAGAACCTCTACGCGGGCAGTACTTC.

The chain couples TRBV18 to TRBJ2-7, with a weak D call TRBD2 (6 bases). Germline loops: CDR1 KGHSH, CDR2 LQKENI. The CDR3 spans 14 residues. V lost 2 bases, J lost 2 bases, and 10 bases lay in between. CDR3 sequence: CASSPNGRAYEQYF. The CDR3 DNA follows: TGTGCCAGCTCACCAAACGGGAGAGCCTACGAGCAGTACTTC.

The chain links TRBV2 to TRBJ1-4; D is unresolved. Germline V gives CDR1 SNHLY, CDR2 FYNNEI. There are 15 residues in the CDR3. V was trimmed by 4 bases and J by 3 bases, leaving 12 bases between them. The CDR3 region has the DNA TGTGCCAGCAGTGGCCGGAGGGCTGCTAATGAAAAACTGTTTTTT. Protein: CASSGRRAANEKLFF.

This chain connects TRBV7-6 to TRBJ2-7, with a possible D match to TRBD2 (6 bases). Germline V gives CDR1 SGHVS, CDR2 FNYEAQ. V was trimmed by 5 bases and J by 4 bases, leaving 12 bases between them. The CDR3 runs to 13 residues. CDR3 protein: CASSPPGVYEQYF. The DNA for the CDR3 is TGTGCCAGCAGCCCTCCGGGAGTATACGAGCAGTACTTC.

This sequence joins TRBV4-2 and TRBJ2-1; tentatively, D is TRBD1 (6 bases). Germline V gene data show CDR1 as LGHNA and CDR2 as YNFKEQ. Trimming took off 0 bases at V and 8 bases at J, with 11 bases between the two ends. CDR3 length equals 14 residues. Here the CDR3 reads CASSQDRGGDEQFF. DNA for the CDR3: TGTGCCAGCAGCCAAGATCGTGGGGGCGATGAGCAGTTCTTC.

This clone was detected once. The V call is TRBV7-9, the J call TRBJ2-5; TRBD1 agrees at 7 bases. Germline values: CDR1 SEHNR, CDR2 FQNEAQ (reference sequence). With V trimmed by 3 bases and J by 2 bases, 6 bases remained unmatched. The CDR3 sequence is 15 residues long. The CDR3 reads CASSFRTGWQETQYF. The CDR3 region has the DNA TGTGCCAGCAGCTTCCGGACAGGATGGCAAGAGACCCAGTACTTC.

The rearrangement links TRBV2 to TRBJ1-1; TRBD1 is a possible D gene (6 bases). This CDR3 region has 13 residues. Trimming removed 7 bases at V and 5 bases at J, with 14 bases between. Looked up from germline, CDR1 is SNHLY and CDR2 is FYNNEI. The CDR3 DNA sequence: TGTGCCAGCACCCTTAGGGGGGGGACTGAAGCTTTCTTT. Its translation is CASTLRGGTEAFF.

This chain joins TRBV9 and TRBJ2-7, with TRBD2 as a possible D gene (6 bases). The CDR3 has 14 residues. CDR1 SGDLS and CDR2 YYNGEE come from the germline V gene. The V and J ends lost 0 bases and 6 bases respectively, with 13 bases between them. CDR3 amino acids: CASSVEGTQGEQYF. CDR3 sequence (DNA): TGTGCCAGCAGCGTAGAAGGGACTCAGGGCGAGCAGTACTTC.

V gene TRBV2 combines with J gene TRBJ1-5, with 7 bases that match TRBD1. The CDR3 sequence is 14 residues long. Looked up from germline, CDR1 is SNHLY and CDR2 is FYNNEI. J gave up 11 bases and V 2 bases, and 9 bases lay outside the gene matches. The CDR3 coding sequence is TGTGCCAGCAGTGAACAGGGGGTTGATCAATCCCAGCATTTT. Translated, it gives CASSEQGVDQSQHF.

This chain links TRBV7-3 with TRBJ2-3, with D possibly matching TRBD1 (5 bases). Trimming stripped 4 bases from V and 1 base from J, with 12 bases between. This CDR3 has 15 amino acids. Per germline, CDR1 SGHTA and CDR2 FQGTGA. CDR3 region: CASSSSRVGTDTQYF. CDR3 nucleotides: TGTGCCAGCAGCTCGAGCAGGGTGGGCACAGATACGCAGTATTTT.

For the CDR3, the DNA is TGTGCCAGCAGTGCTACAGGGCCCAGCACCGGGGAGCTGTTTTTT. Its translation: CASSATGPSTGELFF. The chain uses TRBV6-4 and TRBJ2-2; a weak D match, TRBD1 (6 bases). Trimming left V 4 bases short and J 4 bases short, with 13 bases between. The CDR3 is 15 amino acids. Germline CDR1 reads MRHNA; CDR2 reads SNTAGT.

The chain employs TRBV5-1 and TRBJ2-5; 12 bases match TRBD1. Near its end, the DNA agrees better with TRBJ2-7, so the J call may be wrong. This CDR3 has 15 amino acids. Germline assignment: CDR1 SGHRS and CDR2 YFSETQ. The CDR3 reads CASSSGQGAYYEQYF. CDR3 coding DNA: TGCGCCAGCAGCTCGGGACAGGGGGCATACTACGAGCAGTACTTC.

Only a few counts were recorded for this clone. The chain combines TRBV30 with TRBJ2-1; a weak D match, TRBD2 (5 bases). This CDR3 spans 12 amino acids. Germline CDR1 and CDR2: GTSNPN and SVGIG (reference sequence). V was shortened by 5 bases and J by 6 bases, with 11 bases between the two germline ends. The CDR3: CAWEGPPNEQFF. CDR3 bases: TGTGCCTGGGAGGGCCCACCCAATGAGCAGTTCTTC.

The chain joins TRBV28 to TRBJ1-4; 12 bases align to TRBD1. Germline V gene sequence: CDR1 MDHEN, CDR2 SYDVKM. This CDR3 spans 16 amino acids. V shed 6 bases, J shed 4 bases, and the junction held 6 bases outside the gene matches. DNA for the CDR3: TGTGCCAGCAGCCGGGACAGGGGGCGGGTTAATGAAAAACTGTTTTTT. This gives the protein CASSRDRGRVNEKLFF.

The chain has TRBV14 and TRBJ2-1; 8 bases are shared with TRBD2. The V gene end was trimmed by 3 bases and the J gene end by 4 bases; junction bases not matched to a gene: 5. The germline gives CDR1 SGHDN, CDR2 FVKESK. The CDR3 runs to 15 residues. The CDR3 is CASSHGLAWYNEQFF. In nucleotides, the CDR3 is TGTGCCAGCAGCCACGGACTAGCTTGGTACAATGAGCAGTTCTTC. The variable domain in full, completed from reference TRBV14 and TRBJ2-1, reads EAGVTQFPSHSVIEKGQTVTLRCDPISGHDNLYWYRRVMGKEIKFLLHFVKESKQDESGMPNNRFLAERTGGTYSTLKVQPAELEDSGVYFCASSHGLAWYNEQFFGPGTRLTVL.

This clone occurred once. This rearrangement joins TRBV7-8 to TRBJ2-7; possible D gene TRBD1, 6 bases. The CDR3 extends over 13 amino acids. Trimming took off 5 bases at V and 2 bases at J, with 10 bases between the two ends. CDR1 and CDR2 from the germline V gene are SGHVS and FQNEAQ. The CDR3 reads CASSRGQPYEQYF. The CDR3 bases are TGTGCCAGCAGCCGTGGACAGCCCTACGAGCAGTACTTC.

V usage is TRBV4-3 and J usage is TRBJ2-3; D ambiguous. The V end lost 0 bases, the J end lost 6 bases, and 16 bases lay between the germline ends. In germline, CDR1 is LGHNA, CDR2 YSLEER. The length of the CDR3 is 16 residues. The CDR3 reads CASSQDSAAPSDTQYF. The CDR3 DNA follows: TGCGCCAGCAGCCAAGATTCCGCGGCGCCCAGCGATACGCAGTATTTT.

The chain uses TRBV5-1 and TRBJ1-2; 8 nucleotides agree with TRBD1. After removal of 0 bases from V and 2 bases from J, the junction contained 9 bases not matched to a gene. CDR1 and CDR2 (germline): SGHRS, YFSETQ. CDR3 length: 17 residues. CDR3 in amino acids: CASSLDKRTGRNYGYTF. CDR3 in DNA: TGCGCCAGCAGCTTGGATAAACGGACAGGGCGGAACTATGGCTACACCTTC.